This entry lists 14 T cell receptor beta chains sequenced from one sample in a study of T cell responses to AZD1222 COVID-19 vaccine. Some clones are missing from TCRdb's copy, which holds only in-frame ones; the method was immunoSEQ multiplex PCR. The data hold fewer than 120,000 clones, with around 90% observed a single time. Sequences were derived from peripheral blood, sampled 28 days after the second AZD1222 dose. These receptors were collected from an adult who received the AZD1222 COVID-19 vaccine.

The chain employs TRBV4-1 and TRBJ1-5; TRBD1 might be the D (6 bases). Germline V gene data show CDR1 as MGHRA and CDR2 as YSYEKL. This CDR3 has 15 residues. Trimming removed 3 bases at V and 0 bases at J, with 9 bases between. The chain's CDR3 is CASSHRGGSNQPQHF. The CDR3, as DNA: TGCGCCAGCAGCCACAGGGGTGGTAGCAATCAGCCCCAGCATTTT.

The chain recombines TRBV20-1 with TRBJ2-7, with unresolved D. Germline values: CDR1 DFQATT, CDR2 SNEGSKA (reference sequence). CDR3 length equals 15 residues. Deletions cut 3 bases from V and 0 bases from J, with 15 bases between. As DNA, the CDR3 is TGCAGTGCTAGTTTACAGACACGAAGCTCCTACGAGCAGTACTTC. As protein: CSASLQTRSSYEQYF.

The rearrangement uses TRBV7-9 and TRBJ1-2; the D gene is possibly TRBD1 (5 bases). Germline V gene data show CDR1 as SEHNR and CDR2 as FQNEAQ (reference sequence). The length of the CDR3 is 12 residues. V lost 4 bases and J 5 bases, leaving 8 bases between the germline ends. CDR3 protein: CASSSEGYGYTF. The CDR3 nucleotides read TGTGCCAGCAGCTCGGAGGGGTATGGCTACACCTTC.

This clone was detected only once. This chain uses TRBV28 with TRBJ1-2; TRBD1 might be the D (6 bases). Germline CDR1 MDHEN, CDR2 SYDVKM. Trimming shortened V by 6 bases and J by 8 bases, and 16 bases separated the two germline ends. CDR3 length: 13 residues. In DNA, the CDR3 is TGTGCCAGCAGCCTCTCAGGGGCGCCGGGCTACACCTTC. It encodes CASSLSGAPGYTF.

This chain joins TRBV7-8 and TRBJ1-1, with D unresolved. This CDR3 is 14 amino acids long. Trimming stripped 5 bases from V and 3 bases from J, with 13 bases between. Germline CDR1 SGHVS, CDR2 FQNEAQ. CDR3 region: CASSPAHGDTEAFF. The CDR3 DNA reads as TGTGCCAGCAGCCCTGCTCACGGAGACACTGAAGCTTTCTTT. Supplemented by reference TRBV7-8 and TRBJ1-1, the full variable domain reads GAGVSQSPRYKVAKRGQDVALRCDPISGHVSLFWYQQALGQGPEFLTYFQNEAQLDKSGLPSDRFFAERPEGSVSTLKIQRTQQEDSAVYLCASSPAHGDTEAFFGQGTRLTVV.

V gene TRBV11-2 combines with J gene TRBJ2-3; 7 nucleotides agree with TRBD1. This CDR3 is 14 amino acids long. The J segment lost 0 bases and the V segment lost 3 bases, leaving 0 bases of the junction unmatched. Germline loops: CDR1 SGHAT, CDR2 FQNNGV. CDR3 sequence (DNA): TGTGCCAGCAGCTTGGGACAGAGCACAGATACGCAGTATTTT. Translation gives CASSLGQSTDTQYF.

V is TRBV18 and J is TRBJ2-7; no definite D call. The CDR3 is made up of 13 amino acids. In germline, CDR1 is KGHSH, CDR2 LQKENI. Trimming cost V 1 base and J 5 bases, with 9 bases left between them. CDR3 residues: CASSPQGINEQYF. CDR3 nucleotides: TGTGCCAGCTCACCACAGGGAATCAACGAGCAGTACTTC.

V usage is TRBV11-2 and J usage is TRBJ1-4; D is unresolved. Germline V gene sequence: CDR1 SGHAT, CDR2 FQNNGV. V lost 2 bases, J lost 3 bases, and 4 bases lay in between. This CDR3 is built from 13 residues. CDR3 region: CASSLPANEKLFF. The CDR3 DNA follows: TGTGCCAGCAGCTTACCGGCTAATGAAAAACTGTTTTTT.

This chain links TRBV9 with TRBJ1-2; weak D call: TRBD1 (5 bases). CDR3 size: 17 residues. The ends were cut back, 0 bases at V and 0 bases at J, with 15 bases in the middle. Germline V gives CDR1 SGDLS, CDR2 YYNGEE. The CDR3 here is CASSVARMTDSNYGYTF. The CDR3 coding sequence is TGTGCCAGCAGCGTAGCCCGAATGACAGACTCTAACTATGGCTACACCTTC.

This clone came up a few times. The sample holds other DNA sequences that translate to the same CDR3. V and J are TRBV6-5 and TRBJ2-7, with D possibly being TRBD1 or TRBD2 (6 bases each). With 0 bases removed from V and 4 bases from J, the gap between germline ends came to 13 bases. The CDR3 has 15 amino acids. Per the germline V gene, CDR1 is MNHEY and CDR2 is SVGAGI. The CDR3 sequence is CASSYSGGLGYEQYF. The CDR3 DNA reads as TGTGCCAGCAGTTACTCGGGGGGCCTCGGGTACGAGCAGTACTTC.

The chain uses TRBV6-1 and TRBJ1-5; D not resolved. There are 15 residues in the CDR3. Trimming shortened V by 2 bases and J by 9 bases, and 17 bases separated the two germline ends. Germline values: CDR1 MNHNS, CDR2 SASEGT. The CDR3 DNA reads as TGTGCCAGCAGTGAAAGTTCGTCCTTTGAGGGGCCCCAGCATTTT. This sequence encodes CASSESSSFEGPQHF.

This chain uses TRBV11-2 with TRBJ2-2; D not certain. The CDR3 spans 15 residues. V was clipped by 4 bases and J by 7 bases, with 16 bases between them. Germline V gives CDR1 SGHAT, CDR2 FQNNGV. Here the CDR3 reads CASSSQNLLYGELFF. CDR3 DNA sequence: TGTGCCAGCAGCTCCCAAAACCTACTTTACGGGGAGCTGTTTTTT.

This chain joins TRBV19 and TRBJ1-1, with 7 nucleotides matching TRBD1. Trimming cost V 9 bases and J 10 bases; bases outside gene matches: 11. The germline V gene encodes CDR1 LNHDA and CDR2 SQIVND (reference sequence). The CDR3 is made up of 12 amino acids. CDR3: CASHREGARAFF. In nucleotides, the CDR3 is TGTGCCAGCCACAGGGAGGGGGCGAGAGCTTTCTTT.

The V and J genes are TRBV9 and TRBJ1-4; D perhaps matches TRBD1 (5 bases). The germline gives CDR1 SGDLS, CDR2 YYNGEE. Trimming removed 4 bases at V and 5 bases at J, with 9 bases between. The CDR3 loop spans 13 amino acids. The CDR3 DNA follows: TGTGCCAGCAGCCGGGACTTCAATGAAAAACTGTTTTTT. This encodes CASSRDFNEKLFF.